Presented here are 10 T cell receptor beta chains from one specimen sequenced in a study of blood T cells in healthy people across ages. A J-beta primer mix and a sample-barcoded 5' primer were used in a second PCR of about 7 to 12 cycles. TCRdb ran MiXCR on the 5' RACE reads and lists one entry per CDR3 protein. The profile shows more than 550,000 distinct CDR3 sequences, 22% of them singletons. The source material was blood. Every receptor here comes from a man between 65 and 80 years old in good health.

This clonotype has just a few counts. The CDR3 protein is CSAQRTADTQYF. The CDR3 region has the DNA TGCAGTGCACAGCGGACGGCAGATACGCAGTATTTT. The rearrangement uses TRBV20-1 and TRBJ2-3, with a tentative D call TRBD2 (5 bases). Per germline, CDR1 DFQATT and CDR2 SNEGSKA (reference sequence). This CDR3 is 12 amino acids long. Trimming took off 6 bases at V and 4 bases at J, with 11 bases between the two ends.

A few counts support this clonotype. The chain is built from TRBV5-6 and TRBJ2-3; no reliable D call. The CDR3 consists of 13 residues. Germline V CDR1 and CDR2: SGHDT, YYEEEE. The V end was cut by 4 bases, the J end by 8 bases, with 14 bases between. CDR3 loop: CASSPTQRGTQYF. The CDR3, as DNA: TGTGCCAGCAGCCCGACGCAGCGTGGTACGCAGTATTTT. The whole variable domain, filled in from reference TRBV5-6 and TRBJ2-3, reads DAGVTQSPTHLIKTRGQQVTLRCSPKSGHDTVSWYQQALGQGPQFIFQYYEEEERQRGNFPDRFSGHQFPNYSSELNVNALLLGDSALYLCASSPTQRGTQYFGPGTRLTVL.

This clonotype was seen only a few times. This chain joins TRBV12-3 or TRBV12-4 and TRBJ2-3; D gene unclear. Between the trimmed V and J ends, which lost 3 bases and 6 bases, there was a span of 7 bases. This CDR3 spans 12 amino acids. The CDR3 loop reads CASSFYRDTQYF. The CDR3 DNA reads as TGTGCCAGCAGTTTTTATAGGGATACGCAGTATTTT.

This clonotype was detected only a few times. V is TRBV6-5 and J is TRBJ2-5, with D perhaps being TRBD1 or TRBD2 (5 bases each). Germline V gene sequence: CDR1 MNHEY, CDR2 SVGAGI. V lost 6 bases to trimming and J lost 1 base, with 15 bases between them. This CDR3 comprises 15 residues. The CDR3 reads CASSPGWGLQETQYF. DNA for the CDR3: TGTGCCAGCAGCCCGGGATGGGGCCTCCAAGAGACCCAGTACTTC.

The chain combines TRBV18 with TRBJ1-1, with 8 bases fitting TRBD1. This CDR3 is 19 amino acids long. After removal of 3 bases from V and 6 bases from J, the junction contained 21 bases not matched to a gene. Germline V gene data show CDR1 as KGHSH and CDR2 as LQKENI. In DNA form, the CDR3 reads TGTGCCAGCTCACCGCTACTTTCCGGACAGGGCCCTCGTGGGGCTGAAGCTTTCTTT. This gives the protein CASSPLLSGQGPRGAEAFF.

The table lists this clonotype with a few counts. This rearrangement joins TRBV19 to TRBJ2-3; TRBD1 matches at 7 bases. Per germline, CDR1 LNHDA and CDR2 SQIVND (reference sequence). The CDR3 runs to 15 residues. V lost 3 bases and J lost 2; bases outside the gene matches: 5. This CDR3 is CASSIPGTATDTQYF. In nucleotides, the CDR3 is TGTGCCAGTAGTATCCCTGGGACAGCCACAGATACGCAGTATTTT.

This chain uses TRBV12-3 or TRBV12-4 with TRBJ2-5, with 12 bases fitting TRBD2. This CDR3 contains 18 residues. The ends lost 4 bases at V and 1 base at J; junction bases unmatched: 10. CDR3 DNA sequence: TGTGCCAGCAGTTCCACCGGACTAGCGGGGTGGGTCCAAGAGACCCAGTACTTC. Amino acid sequence: CASSSTGLAGWVQETQYF.

V usage is TRBV29-1 and J usage is TRBJ2-1, with D perhaps matching TRBD1 (6 bases). Germline CDR1 reads SQVTM; CDR2 reads ANQGSEA. The V end lost 7 bases, the J end lost 6 bases, and 13 bases lay between the germline ends. The CDR3 totals 12 residues. CDR3 region: CSASDRPNEQFF. As DNA, the CDR3 is TGCAGCGCATCCGACAGGCCCAATGAGCAGTTCTTC.

This clonotype was observed a few times. The chain has TRBV10-3 and TRBJ2-1; D uncertain. Germline loops: CDR1 ENHRY, CDR2 SYGVKD. CDR3 length: 12 residues. The V and J ends lost 1 base and 6 bases respectively, with 4 bases between them. CDR3 in DNA: TGTGCCATCAGTGAGTTGACCAATGAGCAGTTCTTC. Encoded protein: CAISELTNEQFF.

This rearrangement joins TRBV20-1 to TRBJ2-7; D may be TRBD2 (6 bases). The germline gives CDR1 DFQATT, CDR2 SNEGSKA (reference sequence). Trimming removed 5 bases at V and 1 base at J, with 18 bases between. The length of the CDR3 is 15 residues. The CDR3, as DNA: TGCAGTGCTCCACGACTAGTGGGGACTTCCTACGAGCAGTACTTC. It specifies CSAPRLVGTSYEQYF.